A selection of T cell receptor beta chains follows, all from one sample in a study of T cell responses to AZD1222 COVID-19 vaccine. Sequenced by immunoSEQ multiplex PCR; TCRdb stores in-frame clones only, minus some. The sample has about 100,000 clones, around 90% seen once. The specimen comprised peripheral blood, sampled on day 0 of AZD1222 vaccination. These receptors all stem from an adult in good health. Each CDR3 is given with its conserved first and last residue. Fields, in order: CDR3 length, V gene, clone size, J gene, D gene, CDR3 DNA, CDR3 protein. D genes are given only for firm matches. The listing skips clone size in some rows; elsewhere it reads once, few, many or a size class.

>15|TRBV5-5|once|TRBJ2-1|NA
TGTGCCAGCAGCTTGAGGTCTGGGGCTCCCGATGAGCAGTTCTTC
CASSLRSGAPDEQFF
>15|TRBV3-1/TRBV3-2|NA|TRBJ1-1|TRBD1
TGTGCCAGCAGCATACCCGGGACAGGGGGCACTGAAGCTTTCTTT
CASSIPGTGGTEAFF
>12|TRBV5-1|NA|TRBJ1-1|NA
TGCGCCAGCAGCCGAGACAGGTCTGAAGCTTTCTTT
CASSRDRSEAFF
>13|TRBV6-5|NA|TRBJ1-1|NA
TGTGCCAGCAGTTACGGTGGGAACACTGAAGCTTTCTTT
CASSYGGNTEAFF
>17|TRBV11-2|NA|TRBJ2-1|TRBD2
TGTGCCAGCAGCTTCGGGACTAGCCCAGACAACTACAATGAGCAGTTCTTC
CASSFGTSPDNYNEQFF
>13|TRBV2|NA|TRBJ2-3|NA
TGTGCCAGCAAACTGACACTCTCAGATACGCAGTATTTT
CASKLTLSDTQYF
>15|TRBV7-9|NA|TRBJ1-2|TRBD1
TGTGCCAGCAGCCGGACAGGGACAGGGAACTATGGCTACACCTTC
CASSRTGTGNYGYTF
>16|TRBV11-2|NA|TRBJ1-1|NA
TGTGCCAGCAGCCCCCTCGGTGGGGGGGTGAACACTGAAGCTTTCTTT
CASSPLGGGVNTEAFF
>13|TRBV2|few|TRBJ2-1|TRBD1
TGTGCCAGCAGTGGAGTAGGGGACAGGGAGCAGTTCTTC
CASSGVGDREQFF
>18|TRBV7-3|NA|TRBJ2-1|TRBD2
TGTGCCAGCAGCTCCCACGTCTGGGCGAGCGGGGTCCCCAATGAGCAGTTCTTC
CASSSHVWASGVPNEQFF
>13|TRBV28|NA|TRBJ1-6|NA
TGTGCCAGCAACCCGGGAGGTAATTCACCCCTCCACTTT
CASNPGGNSPLHF
>14|TRBV10-2|NA|TRBJ2-7|NA
TGCGCCACCTTACTTACCACAGGGAGGTACGAGCAGTACTTC
CATLLTTGRYEQYF
>15|TRBV6-5|NA|TRBJ2-7|TRBD1
TGTGCCAGCAGTTTGTTGGGACAGGGACCCTACGAGCAGTACTTC
CASSLLGQGPYEQYF
>14|TRBV3-1/TRBV3-2|NA|TRBJ1-1|TRBD1
TGTGCCAGCAGCCAACCGGGACAGGGGGCTCCGGCTTTCTTT
CASSQPGQGAPAFF
>16|TRBV28|NA|TRBJ1-5|NA
TGTGCCAGCAGCCGCCCCCCCGCGGGCTCAGAAGGGCCCCAGCATTTT
CASSRPPAGSEGPQHF
>17|TRBV10-2|once|TRBJ2-1|TRBD2
TGCGCCAGCATTATAGGGACTAGCGGGAGAAGTTACAATGAGCAGTTCTTC
CASIIGTSGRSYNEQFF
>16|TRBV19|NA|TRBJ2-6|NA
TGTGCCAGTAAAGCCTTGGAGGGGAAAGGGGCCAACGTCCTGACTTTC
CASKALEGKGANVLTF
>13|TRBV27|NA|TRBJ2-3|NA
TGTGCCAGCAGTTTTACCAGGGGTGATACGCAGTATTTT
CASSFTRGDTQYF
>14|TRBV28|NA|TRBJ1-5|NA
TGTGCCAGCAGTTTAGAGACATATAGTCAGCCCCAGCATTTT
CASSLETYSQPQHF
>11|TRBV19|NA|TRBJ2-5|NA
TGTGCCAGTAGTGAGCGCCAGACCCAGTACTTC
CASSERQTQYF